The T cell receptor beta chain described here comes from a study of T cell responses to AZD1222 COVID-19 vaccine (dated by TCRdb to the early 2020s). Turning to the overall study: AZD1222 recipients with second doses at about 4 weeks or about 12 weeks were pooled, because spike-specific TCR depth and breadth did not differ between schedules. TCR sequencing covered over 230 trial participants: approximately 200 given two doses of AZD1222 and 26 given two doses of MenACWY control vaccine. Trial participants were enrolled by age into subgroups of 18-55, 56-69 and 70-plus years, and around 150, 29 and 61 TCR-sequenced participants, respectively, were included in these subgroups.

The CDR3 regions of human TCRbeta chains were analyzed by immunosequencing. On the study's bioinformatics: Repertoire TCRs were matched against a reference library of SARS-CoV-2-specific TCRs generated with the MIRA antigen-specificity platform. Breadth was defined as the fraction of unique TCRs that were SARS-CoV-2-associated. Depth was defined as the fraction of total T cells that were SARS-CoV-2-associated. Each spike-specific TCR was assigned to its reactive spike region and to a CD4 or CD8 class using the MIRA data. Log10-transformed breadth and depth values were compared by one-way ANOVA with Sidak's multiple comparisons tests. The clones in this table, taken by TCRdb from immuneACCESS, are in-frame only. Not every clone is retained; where verified, under half of the shortfall comes from an unresolved V gene, and the cause of the rest is unknown. The DNA gave D and trimming, while V, J and clone size come from that table. This sample gives 110,000 to 150,000 clones in total; about nine tenths of them show up just once. The ten largest clonotypes hold approximately 4.5% of the sample.

Details on this clone: The antigen this receptor binds is unknown. No per-base quality is available; no much larger clone lies one base away.

The CDR3 sequence holds 14 residues, the cysteine and phenylalanine included. Here the CDR3 DNA is all that survives: 42 bases in frame from base 1. Between the V and J ends, shortened by 6 bases and 0 bases respectively, the junction contains 10 bases. The germline V gene yields SNHLY for CDR1 and FYNNEI for CDR2. Taken with the paper, the label for time point translates to: baseline before first vaccination. The vaccinee samples were drawn from two UK trials, COV001 and COV002, one of which was a single-blind randomized controlled phase 2/3 trial testing AZD1222 (ChAdOx1 nCoV-19) in healthy adults. For TCRbeta chain sequencing, PBMC samples from trial participants were taken at day 0 and at day 28 after the second dose. What the study reported, not specific to this receptor: Conclusions about previously exposed vaccinees are limited because only six or seven AZD1222 recipients were SARS-CoV-2 seropositive at baseline. The whole spike protein was spanned by vaccine-associated CD4 TCRs, and dominant responses were seen in regions 160-218 and 743-854. In the small 56-69-year group, the increase in depth fell short of significance, most likely because of low power. After two AZD1222 doses, spike-specific TCR breadth and depth were significantly higher than at day 0 and than in MenACWY recipients. Epitopes outside the regions mutated in the B.1.351 and B.1.1.7 variants were reportedly recognized by nearly half of the unique spike-specific TCRs. Participants were mostly white British and included more females than males, and it was suggested by the authors that clonal diversity may have been underestimated. Because no day 14 peak-response samples were available, repertoires were characterized only after the peak T cell response.

The chain is encoded by TRBV2 joined to TRBJ2-3; 5 matching bases give a weak D call of TRBD2. The receptor's source is an adult in good health. Sequencing was performed on peripheral blood, taken on day 0 of AZD1222 vaccination. The CDR3 has the sequence CASRDSPSTDTQYF. The bases are TGTGCCAGCAGGGACTCACCCAGCACAGATACGCAGTATTTT.